The clone carrying this T cell receptor beta chain was recorded many times. TCRbeta library preparation incorporated unique molecular identifiers. TCRdb re-called the PCR reads with MiXCR, one entry per CDR3 protein. The data contain around 52,000 distinct CDR3 sequences, over 4.5% of them singletons. This sample was taken from a study of T-cell reconstitution after alpha-beta-depleted transplantation in children. This CDR3 contains 16 residues. The germline gives CDR1 MGHRA, CDR2 YSYEKL. V shed 1 base, J shed 3 bases, and the junction held 2 bases outside the gene matches. This receptor was identified in a female patient aged 2-15 years who had a stem cell transplant for aplastic anemia, so the T cells may come from the graft donor. This material consisted of PBMCs, mostly from graft donor cells, taken 60 days after TCRalphabeta/CD19-depleted stem cell transplant. The chain couples TRBV4-1 to TRBJ2-2, with 10 bases that match TRBD1. Written as DNA, the CDR3 is TGCGCCAGCAGCCAAGTAGGGACAGGGGACACCGGGGAGCTGTTTTTT. This translates into CASSQVGTGDTGELFF.